These 2 T cell receptor beta chains share one sample of origin, sequenced in a study of T cell clonotyping in hematopoietic cell transplantation. Generated by immunoSEQ multiplex PCR, the TCRdb table keeps only in-frame clones and is missing some. The sample has 20,000 to 30,000 clones, 65% to 90% seen once. The time point was: recipient sample about 28 days before transplant, after cytoreduction. The material was peripheral blood mononuclear cells, obtained before stem cell transplant. The receptors shown here come from a woman aged 60 to 75 with acute myeloid leukemia. Some clones in this sample may be carry-over from other donors' samples.

The rearrangement joins TRBV2 to TRBJ1-1; the D is unclear. CDR1 and CDR2 (germline): SNHLY, FYNNEI. Between the trimmed V and J ends, which lost 4 bases and 11 bases, there was a span of 11 bases. This CDR3 contains 11 residues. The CDR3 sequence: CASSGAFEAFF. In DNA form, the CDR3 reads TGTGCCAGCAGTGGGGCGTTCGAGGCTTTCTTT.

About this clone: The junction departs from germline at one end; a sequencing error may be responsible. The CDR3 loop is CASSLARGTNEQFF. The CDR3 DNA follows: TGTGCTAGCAGCTTAGCCAGGGGGACGAATGAGCAGTTCTTC. The chain couples TRBV7-7 to TRBJ2-1; 7 nucleotides match TRBD1. The CDR3 is made up of 14 amino acids. Germline lookup yields CDR1 SSHAT and CDR2 FNYEAQ (reference sequence). The full variable domain, its missing parts supplied by reference TRBV7-7 and TRBJ2-1, is GAGVSQSPRYKVTKRGQDVTLRCDPISSHATLYWYQQALGQGPEFLTYFNYEAQPDKSGLPSDRFSAERPEGSISTLTIQRTEQRDSAMYRCASSLARGTNEQFFGPGTRLTVL.